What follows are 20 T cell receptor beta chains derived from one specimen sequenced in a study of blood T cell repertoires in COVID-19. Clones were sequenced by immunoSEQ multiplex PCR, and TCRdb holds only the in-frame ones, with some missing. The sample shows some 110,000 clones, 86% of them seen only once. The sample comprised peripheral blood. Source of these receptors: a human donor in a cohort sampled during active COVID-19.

The CDR3, as DNA: TGTGCCAGCTCACCAAGCGGAGCCTCCTACAATGAGCAGTTCTTC. Its protein product is CASSPSGASYNEQFF. The chain links TRBV18 to TRBJ2-1; tentative D call: TRBD2 (5 bases). The germline V gene has CDR1 KGHSH and CDR2 LQKENI. CDR3 length: 15 amino acids. V lost 2 bases and J lost 0, with 8 bases in between.

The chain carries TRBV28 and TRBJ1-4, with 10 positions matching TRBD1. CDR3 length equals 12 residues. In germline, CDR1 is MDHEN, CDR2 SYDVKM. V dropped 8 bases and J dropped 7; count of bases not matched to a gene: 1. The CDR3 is CASGTGVEKLFF. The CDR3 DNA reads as TGTGCCAGCGGGACAGGGGTTGAAAAACTGTTTTTT.

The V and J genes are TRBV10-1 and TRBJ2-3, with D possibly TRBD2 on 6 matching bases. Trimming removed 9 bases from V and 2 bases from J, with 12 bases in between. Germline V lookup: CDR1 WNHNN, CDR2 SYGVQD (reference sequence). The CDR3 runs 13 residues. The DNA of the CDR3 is TGCGCCAGTAGAAGGGACTTCACAGATACGCAGTATTTT. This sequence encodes CASRRDFTDTQYF.

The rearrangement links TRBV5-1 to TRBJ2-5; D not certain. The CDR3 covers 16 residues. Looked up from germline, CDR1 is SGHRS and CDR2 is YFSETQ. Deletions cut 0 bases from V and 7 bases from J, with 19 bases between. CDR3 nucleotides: TGCGCCAGCAGCTTGGGAGCATATCGAAAGAATGGGACCCAGTACTTC. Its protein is CASSLGAYRKNGTQYF.

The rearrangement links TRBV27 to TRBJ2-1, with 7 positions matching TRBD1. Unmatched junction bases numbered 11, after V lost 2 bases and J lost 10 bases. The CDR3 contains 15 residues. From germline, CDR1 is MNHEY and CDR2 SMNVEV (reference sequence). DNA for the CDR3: TGTGCCAGCAGTTTAGCTCGCCAGGGGGTCGGGGAGCAGTTCTTC. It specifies CASSLARQGVGEQFF.

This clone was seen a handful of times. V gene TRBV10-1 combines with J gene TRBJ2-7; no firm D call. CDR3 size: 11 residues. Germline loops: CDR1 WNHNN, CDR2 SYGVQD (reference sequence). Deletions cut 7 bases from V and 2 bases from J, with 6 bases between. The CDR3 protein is CASKTAYEQYF. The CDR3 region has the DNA TGCGCCAGCAAGACTGCCTACGAGCAGTACTTC.

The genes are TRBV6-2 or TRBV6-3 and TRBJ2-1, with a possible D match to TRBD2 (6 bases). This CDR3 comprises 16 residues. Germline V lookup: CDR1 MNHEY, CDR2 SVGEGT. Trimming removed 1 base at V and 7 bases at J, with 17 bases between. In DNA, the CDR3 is TGTGCCAGCAGTTACTTAGTCGGGGAGGTCGGGAATGAGCAGTTCTTC. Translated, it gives CASSYLVGEVGNEQFF.

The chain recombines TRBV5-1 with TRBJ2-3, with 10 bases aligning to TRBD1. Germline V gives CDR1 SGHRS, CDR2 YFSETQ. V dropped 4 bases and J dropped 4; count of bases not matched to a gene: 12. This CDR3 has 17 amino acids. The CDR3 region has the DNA TGCGCCAGCAGCAAGGGAGCCTCCGGGACAGGGGCAGATACGCAGTATTTT. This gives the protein CASSKGASGTGADTQYF.

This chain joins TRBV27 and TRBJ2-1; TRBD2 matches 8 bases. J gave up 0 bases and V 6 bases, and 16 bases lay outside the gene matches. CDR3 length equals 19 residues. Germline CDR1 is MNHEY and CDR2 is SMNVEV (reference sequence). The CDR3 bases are TGTGCCAGCAGGCCTCGGTGGCGACTAGCGAACAGCTCCTACAATGAGCAGTTCTTC. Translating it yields CASRPRWRLANSSYNEQFF.

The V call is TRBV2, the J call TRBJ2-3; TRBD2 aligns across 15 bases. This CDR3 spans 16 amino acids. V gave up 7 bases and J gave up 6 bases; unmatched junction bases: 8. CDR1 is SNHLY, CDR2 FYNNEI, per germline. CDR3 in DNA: TGTGCCAGCATGAGGGGACTAGCGGGAGGACCCGATACGCAGTATTTT. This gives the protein CASMRGLAGGPDTQYF. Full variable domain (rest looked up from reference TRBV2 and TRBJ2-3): EPEVTQTPSHQVTQMGQEVILRCVPISNHLYFYWYRQILGQKVEFLVSFYNNEISEKSEIFDDQFSVERPDGSNFTLKIRSTKLEDSAMYFCASMRGLAGGPDTQYFGPGTRLTVL.

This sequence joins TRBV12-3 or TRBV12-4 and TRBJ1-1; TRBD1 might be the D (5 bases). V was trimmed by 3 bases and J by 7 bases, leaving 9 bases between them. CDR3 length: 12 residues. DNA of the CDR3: TGTGCCAGCAGTTTCCAGGGAATTGAAGCTTTCTTT. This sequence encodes CASSFQGIEAFF.

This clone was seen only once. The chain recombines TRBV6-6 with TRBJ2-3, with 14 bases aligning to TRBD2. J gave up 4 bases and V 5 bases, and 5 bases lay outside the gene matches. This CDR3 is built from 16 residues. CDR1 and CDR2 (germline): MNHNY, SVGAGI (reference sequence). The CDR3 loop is CASSGGLAGGPDTQYF. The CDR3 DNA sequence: TGTGCCAGCAGTGGAGGACTAGCGGGAGGCCCAGATACGCAGTATTTT.

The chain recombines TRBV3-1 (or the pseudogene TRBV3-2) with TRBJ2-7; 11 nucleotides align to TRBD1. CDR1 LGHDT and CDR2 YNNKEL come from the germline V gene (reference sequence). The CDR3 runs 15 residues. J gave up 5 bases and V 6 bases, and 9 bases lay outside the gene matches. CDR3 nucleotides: TGTGCCAGCAGGGGGAGGGGACAGGGGGTCCACGAGCAGTACTTC. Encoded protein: CASRGRGQGVHEQYF.

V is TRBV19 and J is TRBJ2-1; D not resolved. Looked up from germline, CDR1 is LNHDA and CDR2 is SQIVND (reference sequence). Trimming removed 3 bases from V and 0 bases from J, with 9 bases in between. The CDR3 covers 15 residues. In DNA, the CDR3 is TGTGCCAGTAGTATTAGTGGCGGCTCCTACAATGAGCAGTTCTTC. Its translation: CASSISGGSYNEQFF.

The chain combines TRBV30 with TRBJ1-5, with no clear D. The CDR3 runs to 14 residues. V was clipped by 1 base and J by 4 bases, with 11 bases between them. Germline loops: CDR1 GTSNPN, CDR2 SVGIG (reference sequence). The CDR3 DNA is TGTGCCTGGAGTGCCTTTGCGGGTAATCAGCCCCAGCATTTT. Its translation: CAWSAFAGNQPQHF.

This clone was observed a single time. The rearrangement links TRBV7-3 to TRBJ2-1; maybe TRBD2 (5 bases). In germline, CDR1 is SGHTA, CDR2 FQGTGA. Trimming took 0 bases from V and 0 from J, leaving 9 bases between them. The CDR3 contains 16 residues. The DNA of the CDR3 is TGTGCCAGCAGCTTAACTAGAACTAGCTCCTACAATGAGCAGTTCTTC. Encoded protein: CASSLTRTSSYNEQFF. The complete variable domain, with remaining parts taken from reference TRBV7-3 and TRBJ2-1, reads GAGVSQTPSNKVTEKGKYVELRCDPISGHTALYWYRQSLGQGPEFLIYFQGTGAADDSGLPNDRFFAVRPEGSVSTLKIQRTERGDSAVYLCASSLTRTSSYNEQFFGPGTRLTVL.

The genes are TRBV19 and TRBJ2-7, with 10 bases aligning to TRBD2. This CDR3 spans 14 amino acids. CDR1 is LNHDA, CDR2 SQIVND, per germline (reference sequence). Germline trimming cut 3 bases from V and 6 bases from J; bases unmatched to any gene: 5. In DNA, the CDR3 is TGTGCCAGTAGTATGCTAGCGGGAGATAGCGAGCAGTACTTC. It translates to CASSMLAGDSEQYF.

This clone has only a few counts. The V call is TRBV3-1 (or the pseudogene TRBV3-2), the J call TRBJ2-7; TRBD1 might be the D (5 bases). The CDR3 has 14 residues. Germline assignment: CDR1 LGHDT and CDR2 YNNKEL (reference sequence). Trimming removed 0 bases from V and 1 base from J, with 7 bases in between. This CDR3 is CASSQDTGSYEQYF. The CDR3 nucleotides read TGTGCCAGCAGCCAAGATACAGGATCCTACGAGCAGTACTTC.

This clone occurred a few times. CDR3 in DNA: TGTGCCAGCAGTACTTTGAAATTTAGGGGGAACCCCGAAGCTTTCTTT. Amino acids: CASSTLKFRGNPEAFF. The chain is built from TRBV27 and TRBJ1-1; possible D gene TRBD1, 6 bases. The CDR3 is made up of 16 amino acids. Germline V gene sequence: CDR1 MNHEY, CDR2 SMNVEV (reference sequence). The V and J ends lost 5 bases and 8 bases respectively, with 24 bases between them.

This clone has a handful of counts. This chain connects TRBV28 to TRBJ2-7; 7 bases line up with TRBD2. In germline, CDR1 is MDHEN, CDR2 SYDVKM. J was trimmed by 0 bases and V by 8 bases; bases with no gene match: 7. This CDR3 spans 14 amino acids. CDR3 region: CASGTTSDSYEQYF. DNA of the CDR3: TGTGCCAGCGGAACAACTAGCGACTCCTACGAGCAGTACTTC.